These T cell receptor beta chains were read from a single sample in a study of beta chain features in type 1 diabetes. TCRdb's copy holds only in-frame clones and misses some; the assay was immunoSEQ multiplex PCR. The sample holds more than 55,000 clones, 40% to 60% seen once. Sample: Tregs from blood. The origin of the receptors is a woman between 40 and 50 years old with type 1 diabetes. CDR3s include the opening cysteine and the closing phenylalanine or tryptophan. D genes are given only for firm matches. The listing skips clone size in some rows; elsewhere it reads once, few, many or a size class.

d_call: TRBD1
j_call: TRBJ1-5
v_call: TRBV18
clone_size: NA
cdr3_aa: CASSPPGQGDNQPQHF
cdr3_nt: TGTGCCAGCTCACCCCCGGGGCAGGGGGATAATCAGCCCCAGCATTTT

d_call: TRBD2
j_call: TRBJ2-5
v_call: TRBV19
clone_size: NA
cdr3_aa: CASSPGGRETQYF
cdr3_nt: TGTGCCAGTTCTCCCGGGGGGAGGGAGACCCAGTACTTC

d_call: TRBD1
j_call: TRBJ2-7
v_call: TRBV29-1
clone_size: NA
cdr3_aa: CSVGQGEGYEQYF
cdr3_nt: TGCAGCGTGGGACAGGGTGAAGGCTACGAGCAGTACTTC

d_call: TRBD2
j_call: TRBJ2-2
v_call: TRBV6-6
clone_size: NA
cdr3_aa: CASSYSGRGGTGELFF
cdr3_nt: TGTGCCAGCAGTTACTCGGGGAGGGGAGGCACCGGGGAGCTGTTTTTT

d_call: NA
j_call: TRBJ1-2
v_call: TRBV7-2
clone_size: NA
cdr3_aa: CASSFGAGANYGYTF
cdr3_nt: TGTGCCAGCAGCTTCGGGGCAGGGGCTAACTATGGCTACACCTTC

d_call: TRBD1
j_call: TRBJ2-3
v_call: TRBV5-4
clone_size: few
cdr3_aa: CASSRPGTGTEDTQYF
cdr3_nt: TGTGCCAGCAGCAGGCCCGGGACAGGGACTGAAGATACGCAGTATTTT

d_call: TRBD1
j_call: TRBJ1-2
v_call: TRBV7-2
clone_size: NA
cdr3_aa: CASSRPGQGIYGYTF
cdr3_nt: TGTGCCAGCAGCAGACCGGGACAGGGGATCTATGGCTACACCTTC

d_call: TRBD1
j_call: TRBJ2-1
v_call: TRBV5-5
clone_size: NA
cdr3_aa: CASSSRTGLNNEQFF
cdr3_nt: TGTGCCAGCAGCTCCAGGACAGGCCTGAACAATGAGCAGTTCTTC

d_call: NA
j_call: TRBJ2-1
v_call: TRBV5-4
clone_size: few
cdr3_aa: CASSVSSDEQFF
cdr3_nt: TGTGCCAGCAGCGTTAGCAGCGATGAGCAGTTCTTC

d_call: NA
j_call: TRBJ2-7
v_call: TRBV7-2
clone_size: few
cdr3_aa: CASSLVQGLTYEQYF
cdr3_nt: TGTGCCAGCAGCTTAGTGCAAGGACTCACCTACGAGCAGTACTTC

d_call: NA
j_call: TRBJ1-2
v_call: TRBV7-8
clone_size: NA
cdr3_aa: CASSFSGVGGGIFF
cdr3_nt: NA

d_call: NA
j_call: TRBJ2-7
v_call: TRBV7-9
clone_size: NA
cdr3_aa: CASSLSGYEQYF
cdr3_nt: TGTGCCAGCAGCTTAAGCGGCTACGAGCAGTACTTC

d_call: TRBD1
j_call: TRBJ1-5
v_call: TRBV19
clone_size: NA
cdr3_aa: CASSIDGDRGNQPQHF
cdr3_nt: TGTGCCAGTAGTATAGATGGAGACAGGGGCAATCAGCCCCAGCATTTT

d_call: TRBD1
j_call: TRBJ2-3
v_call: TRBV5-1
clone_size: NA
cdr3_aa: CASSLDRGRTDTQYF
cdr3_nt: TGCGCCAGCAGCTTGGACAGGGGGCGGACAGATACGCAGTATTTT

d_call: TRBD2
j_call: TRBJ2-7
v_call: TRBV7-2
clone_size: few
cdr3_aa: CASSLLAPTSGAYEQYF
cdr3_nt: TGTGCCAGCAGCTTACTAGCGCCGACTAGCGGGGCCTACGAGCAGTACTTC

d_call: TRBD1
j_call: TRBJ2-6
v_call: TRBV28
clone_size: NA
cdr3_aa: CASSLWQGESGANVLTF
cdr3_nt: TGTGCCAGCAGTTTATGGCAGGGGGAATCTGGGGCCAACGTCCTGACTTTC

d_call: NA
j_call: TRBJ1-2
v_call: TRBV11-2
clone_size: NA
cdr3_aa: CASSLVPGAVGSGYTF
cdr3_nt: TGTGCCAGCAGCTTAGTTCCAGGGGCAGTGGGATCAGGCTACACCTTC

d_call: NA
j_call: TRBJ2-3
v_call: TRBV9
clone_size: NA
cdr3_aa: CASSLYEEGTDTQYF
cdr3_nt: TGTGCCAGCAGTCTTTATGAGGAGGGCACAGATACGCAGTATTTT

d_call: NA
j_call: TRBJ2-3
v_call: TRBV18
clone_size: few
cdr3_aa: CASSPGQGPRTDTQYF
cdr3_nt: TGTGCCAGCTCACCTGGGCAGGGCCCCCGCACAGATACGCAGTATTTT

d_call: TRBD1
j_call: TRBJ1-4
v_call: TRBV7-2
clone_size: NA
cdr3_aa: CASSSQRDARGLSEKLFF
cdr3_nt: TGTGCCAGCAGCTCACAACGAGACGCCAGGGGGCTCAGCGAAAAACTGTTTTTT

d_call: TRBD1
j_call: TRBJ1-1
v_call: TRBV5-1
clone_size: NA
cdr3_aa: CASNQGAGNTEAFF
cdr3_nt: TGCGCCAGCAATCAGGGGGCCGGGAACACTGAAGCTTTCTTT

d_call: TRBD2
j_call: TRBJ2-1
v_call: TRBV7-9
clone_size: NA
cdr3_aa: CASSSSGRALDEQFF
cdr3_nt: TGTGCCAGCAGCTCTAGCGGGAGGGCCCTCGATGAGCAGTTCTTC

d_call: NA
j_call: TRBJ2-3
v_call: TRBV4-3
clone_size: NA
cdr3_aa: CASSPLGTDTQYF
cdr3_nt: TGCGCCAGCAGCCCGCTAGGCACAGATACGCAGTATTTT

d_call: TRBD1
j_call: TRBJ1-1
v_call: TRBV18
clone_size: medium-sized
cdr3_aa: CASSPGTGAYEAFF
cdr3_nt: TGTGCCAGCTCCCCTGGGACAGGGGCTTATGAAGCTTTCTTT

d_call: TRBD1
j_call: TRBJ2-1
v_call: TRBV7-3
clone_size: NA
cdr3_aa: CASSLTTGGGNEQFF
cdr3_nt: TGTGCCAGCAGCTTAACTACAGGGGGAGGTAATGAGCAGTTCTTC

d_call: NA
j_call: TRBJ2-2
v_call: TRBV7-9
clone_size: NA
cdr3_aa: CATSRGTSRTGELFF
cdr3_nt: TGTGCCACCAGCAGGGGGACTAGTAGGACCGGGGAGCTGTTTTTT

d_call: NA
j_call: TRBJ1-1
v_call: TRBV5-1
clone_size: NA
cdr3_aa: CASSTRRGSYTEAFF
cdr3_nt: TGCGCCAGCAGCACTCGGAGGGGATCGTACACTGAAGCTTTCTTT

d_call: NA
j_call: TRBJ2-7
v_call: TRBV4-3
clone_size: NA
cdr3_aa: CARPPNRVYYEQYF
cdr3_nt: TGCGCCAGACCCCCCAACAGGGTTTACTACGAGCAGTACTTC

d_call: NA
j_call: TRBJ1-2
v_call: TRBV20-1
clone_size: NA
cdr3_aa: CSAIWSHGYTF
cdr3_nt: TGCAGTGCTATTTGGAGCCATGGCTACACCTTC

d_call: NA
j_call: TRBJ1-5
v_call: TRBV7-2
clone_size: once
cdr3_aa: CASSLQGLGNQPQHF
cdr3_nt: TGTGCCAGCAGCTTACAGGGGTTGGGCAATCAGCCCCAGCATTTT

d_call: NA
j_call: TRBJ2-3
v_call: TRBV6-5
clone_size: medium-sized
cdr3_aa: CASSTGLTDTQYF
cdr3_nt: TGTGCCAGCAGTACCGGACTCACAGATACGCAGTATTTT

d_call: TRBD1
j_call: TRBJ1-1
v_call: TRBV18
clone_size: NA
cdr3_aa: CASLRQGFEAFF
cdr3_nt: TGTGCCAGCTTGCGACAGGGCTTTGAAGCTTTCTTT

d_call: NA
j_call: TRBJ2-7
v_call: TRBV7-9
clone_size: NA
cdr3_aa: CASSGSRDNSYEQYF
cdr3_nt: TGTGCCAGCAGCGGTTCCCGGGACAACTCCTACGAGCAGTACTTC

d_call: TRBD2
j_call: TRBJ2-3
v_call: TRBV2
clone_size: NA
cdr3_aa: CASSAGLAVISRTQYF
cdr3_nt: TGTGCCAGCAGTGCGGGACTAGCGGTAATTTCGCGTACGCAGTATTTT

d_call: TRBD1
j_call: TRBJ1-6
v_call: TRBV2
clone_size: NA
cdr3_aa: CASRFRGLATSPLHF
cdr3_nt: TGTGCCAGCAGATTCAGGGGGCTGGCGACTTCACCCCTCCACTTT

d_call: NA
j_call: TRBJ1-1
v_call: TRBV7-2
clone_size: NA
cdr3_aa: CASSLGPLGAFF
cdr3_nt: TGTGCCAGCAGCTTAGGGCCACTAGGAGCTTTCTTT

d_call: TRBD2
j_call: TRBJ2-5
v_call: TRBV7-2
clone_size: NA
cdr3_aa: CASSFSGGDQETQYF
cdr3_nt: TGTGCCAGCAGCTTTAGCGGGGGAGACCAAGAGACCCAGTACTTC

d_call: NA
j_call: TRBJ2-5
v_call: TRBV7-8
clone_size: NA
cdr3_aa: CASSPSRAPKGEQYF
cdr3_nt: TGCGCCAGCAGCCCCTCGCGGGCACCTAAGGGGGAGCAGTACTTC

d_call: TRBD1
j_call: TRBJ2-1
v_call: TRBV7-3
clone_size: NA
cdr3_aa: CASSLIAQGYNEQFF
cdr3_nt: TGTGCCAGCAGCTTAATCGCACAGGGGTACAATGAGCAGTTCTTC

d_call: NA
j_call: TRBJ2-5
v_call: TRBV12-2
clone_size: NA
cdr3_aa: CASPIRTRRETQYF
cdr3_nt: TGTGCAAGTCCCATTCGGACTAGGAGAGAGACCCAGTACTTC

d_call: TRBD1
j_call: TRBJ1-1
v_call: TRBV7-9
clone_size: NA
cdr3_aa: CASSGRQGGTEAFF
cdr3_nt: TGTGCCAGCAGCGGCCGACAGGGGGGCACTGAAGCTTTCTTT

d_call: NA
j_call: TRBJ1-2
v_call: TRBV27
clone_size: NA
cdr3_aa: CASGEWTAPNYGYTF
cdr3_nt: TGTGCCAGCGGCGAGTGGACAGCTCCTAACTATGGCTACACCTTC